This T cell receptor (beta chain) derives from a study of cytomegalovirus exposure and HLA in healthy donors. Overall study context: Prior work identified 95 million to 120 million unique TCR beta sequences in some 200 million T cells.

Regarding the study as a whole: A later analysis revealed that TCR association rates differed between HLA loci, peaking at DRB1 and bottoming out at HLA-C. A few V segments could not be told apart, such as TRBV6-2 and TRBV6-3, and were left out. In vitro data verified a few CMV-associated chains as specific for CMV antigens.

Note on this clone: What it binds is unknown.

CDR1 is MGHRA, CDR2 YSYEKL, per germline. The CDR3 extends over 18 amino acids. J lost 3 bases, V lost 4 bases, and 13 bases had no gene match. In the PCR, 60 Vbeta and 13 Jbeta primers were used. This table comes from immunoSEQ multiplex PCR, and its TCRdb copy is limited to in-frame clones, with some not included. The listing records tens of thousands of clones. Sequenced sample: PBMCs. The sequence was collected from a male donor in good health and CMV-seronegative. The rearrangement uses TRBV4-1 and TRBJ2-2, with TRBD2 identical over 8 bases. The CDR3 DNA reads TGCGCCAGCAGCCCATCGGGGGGCGGGGGGCGATACACCGGGGAGCTGTTTTTT. Protein sequence: CASSPSGGGGRYTGELFF.